This passage covers 22 T cell receptor beta chains from one sample sequenced in a study of T cell responses to AZD1222 COVID-19 vaccine. Sequencing used immunoSEQ multiplex PCR; TCRdb keeps in-frame clones, though not all of them. This table holds around 130,000 clones, over 75% found once. The source was peripheral blood, collected on day 0 of MenACWY control vaccination. The source of these receptors is an adult in good health.

A few counts support this clone. V usage is TRBV7-2 and J usage is TRBJ2-7; 9 nucleotides align to TRBD2. V lost 5 bases to trimming and J lost 4 bases; unmatched junction nucleotides: 12. Per the germline V gene, CDR1 is SGHTA and CDR2 is FQGNSA. This CDR3 is built from 16 residues. The CDR3 DNA sequence: TGTGCCAGCAGCCCTCCCCCGGGACTAGCTCGGTACGAGCAGTACTTC. Translated, it gives CASSPPPGLARYEQYF.

V usage is TRBV19 and J usage is TRBJ1-2; TRBD1 might be the D (5 bases). V was pared by 3 bases and J by 8 bases, with 10 bases between. Germline loops: CDR1 LNHDA, CDR2 SQIVND (reference sequence). The CDR3 runs 12 residues. The DNA of the CDR3 is TGTGCCAGTAGTATCATGGGGCGCGGCTACACCTTC. Translation gives CASSIMGRGYTF.

V usage is TRBV5-4 and J usage is TRBJ2-7; 8 positions match TRBD1. Germline V CDR1 and CDR2: SGHNT, YYREEE (reference sequence). The CDR3 runs 12 residues. With V trimmed by 5 bases and J by 6 bases, 4 bases remained unmatched. The CDR3 region has the DNA TGTGCCAGCAGAGGACAGGGTTCCGAGCAGTACTTC. Protein: CASRGQGSEQYF.

This clone came up once. The chain uses TRBV29-1 and TRBJ2-7, with no clear D. The CDR3 covers 11 residues. The V end lost 0 bases, the J end lost 4 bases, and 4 bases lay between the germline ends. Germline CDR1 SQVTM, CDR2 ANQGSEA. For the CDR3, the DNA is TGCAGCGTTGAAGAGGTTTACGAGCAGTACTTC. It yields the protein CSVEEVYEQYF.

The V gene is TRBV19, the J gene TRBJ1-6, with a tentative D call TRBD1 (5 bases). The germline V gene encodes CDR1 LNHDA and CDR2 SQIVND (reference sequence). CDR3 size: 15 residues. The V and J ends lost 5 bases and 7 bases respectively, with 15 bases between them. CDR3 coding DNA: TGTGCCAGTAGTGTACAGGTTACGGCCAATTCACCCCTCCACTTT. Protein sequence: CASSVQVTANSPLHF.

The genes are TRBV27 and TRBJ2-1; 7 bases are a match to TRBD1. V shed 5 bases and J 8 bases; nucleotides not matched to a gene: 9. The CDR3 length is 14 residues. Germline V lookup: CDR1 MNHEY, CDR2 SMNVEV (reference sequence). CDR3 protein: CASSRTRGTDEQFF. The CDR3, as DNA: TGTGCCAGCAGTCGAACCAGGGGGACCGATGAGCAGTTCTTC.

This chain links TRBV7-3 with TRBJ2-2; D is perhaps TRBD1 or TRBD2 (6 bases each). This CDR3 is 16 amino acids long. The V gene's germline CDR1 is SGHTA and CDR2 FQGTGA. V was cut by 4 bases and J by 1 base, with 13 bases left in between. CDR3 in amino acids: CASSSLRGQNTGELFF. CDR3 DNA sequence: TGTGCCAGCAGCTCCCTTCGGGGGCAGAACACCGGGGAGCTGTTTTTT.

V is TRBV2 and J is TRBJ1-6; tentatively, D is TRBD1 (6 bases). With 5 bases removed from V and 7 bases from J, the gap between germline ends came to 9 bases. This CDR3 contains 13 residues. Germline loops: CDR1 SNHLY, CDR2 FYNNEI. CDR3 bases: TGTGCCAGCAGTACAGGGTACAATTCACCCCTCCACTTT. Translated, it gives CASSTGYNSPLHF. The entire variable domain, with the rest obtained from reference TRBV2 and TRBJ1-6, is as follows: EPEVTQTPSHQVTQMGQEVILRCVPISNHLYFYWYRQILGQKVEFLVSFYNNEISEKSEIFDDQFSVERPDGSNFTLKIRSTKLEDSAMYFCASSTGYNSPLHFGNGTRLTVT.

This clone was seen a single time. The chain uses TRBV3-1 (or the pseudogene TRBV3-2) and TRBJ2-5; D is ambiguous. The CDR3 loop spans 14 amino acids. Germline V gene data show CDR1 as LGHDT and CDR2 as YNNKEL (reference sequence). Between the trimmed V and J ends, which lost 3 bases and 3 bases, there was a span of 11 bases. CDR3 loop: CASSQKSPEETQYF. CDR3 nucleotide sequence: TGTGCCAGCAGCCAGAAAAGCCCAGAAGAGACCCAGTACTTC.

V is TRBV7-9 and J is TRBJ2-7; the D is unclear. Germline CDR1 SEHNR, CDR2 FQNEAQ (reference sequence). The CDR3 runs 15 residues. The V gene lost 4 bases and the J gene lost 4 bases, with 17 bases spanning the gap. The DNA of the CDR3 is TGTGCCAGCAGCTCTGCCGTCGGGTGGCAGTACGAGCAGTACTTC. Translated: CASSSAVGWQYEQYF.

The gene calls are TRBV13 and TRBJ1-3; D remains ambiguous. The CDR3 sequence is 15 residues long. Trimming cost V 5 bases and J 0 bases, with 11 bases left between them. In germline, CDR1 is PRHDT, CDR2 FYEKMQ (reference sequence). DNA for the CDR3: TGTGCCAGCAGCCCACCCCGGAGCTCTGGAAACACCATATATTTT. Translation gives CASSPPRSSGNTIYF.

The gene calls are TRBV27 and TRBJ1-1; TRBD1 agrees at 7 bases. The CDR3 is 14 amino acids. With V trimmed by 9 bases and J by 1 base, 8 bases remained unmatched. Germline V gives CDR1 MNHEY, CDR2 SMNVEV (reference sequence). The CDR3 DNA reads TGTGCCAGTCGTCCTGACAGGGAGAACACTGAAGCTTTCTTT. This gives the protein CASRPDRENTEAFF.

In this sample, this clone turned up a few times. The CDR3 loop is CASSAQGYEQYF. In DNA form, the CDR3 reads TGTGCCAGCAGCGCCCAGGGTTACGAGCAGTACTTC. The rearrangement links TRBV9 to TRBJ2-7, with D possibly being TRBD1 (5 bases). The CDR3 has 12 residues. Trimming took off 3 bases at V and 4 bases at J, with 8 bases between the two ends. Per the germline V gene, CDR1 is SGDLS and CDR2 is YYNGEE.

This chain links TRBV7-8 with TRBJ2-7, with D hard to call. The CDR3 totals 13 residues. V lost 3 bases, J lost 0 bases, and 6 bases lay in between. The germline V gene encodes CDR1 SGHVS and CDR2 FQNEAQ. The CDR3 sequence: CASSFRSSYEQYF. The CDR3 DNA sequence: TGTGCCAGCAGCTTTCGCAGCTCCTACGAGCAGTACTTC.

The CDR3 nucleotides read TGTGCCAGCAGCTTATTCTTTGAGACCCAGTACTTC. Protein product: CASSLFFETQYF. The V and J genes are TRBV11-2 and TRBJ2-5; D is ambiguous. Germline lookup yields CDR1 SGHAT and CDR2 FQNNGV. The CDR3 consists of 12 residues. The germline V and J ends were trimmed by 2 bases and 5 bases, with 6 bases remaining between them.

The chain employs TRBV28 and TRBJ2-5; D is ambiguous. The germline CDR1 and CDR2 sequences are MDHEN and SYDVKM. Trimming took 6 bases from V and 2 from J, leaving 4 bases between them. CDR3 size: 11 residues. Here the CDR3 reads CASRTQETQYF. CDR3 nucleotides: TGTGCCAGCAGGACACAAGAGACCCAGTACTTC.

This chain uses TRBV30 with TRBJ2-1, with 13 bases that match TRBD2. V lost 1 base to trimming and J lost 10 bases; unmatched junction nucleotides: 4. The CDR3 runs to 14 residues. Germline CDR1 reads GTSNPN; CDR2 reads SVGIG (reference sequence). CDR3 sequence (DNA): TGTGCCTGGAGTGCCGGGACTAGCGGGACCGAGCAGTTCTTC. It yields the protein CAWSAGTSGTEQFF.

The rearrangement uses TRBV24-1 and TRBJ2-1, with 11 bases identical to TRBD2. The V and J ends lost 1 base and 3 bases, in that order; junction bases with no gene match: 4. Per germline, CDR1 KGHDR and CDR2 SFDVKD. The CDR3 has 17 residues. CDR3 protein: CATSDFSLAGGYNEQFF. CDR3 sequence (DNA): TGTGCCACCAGTGATTTTAGTCTAGCGGGAGGCTACAATGAGCAGTTCTTC.

The chain recombines TRBV7-9 with TRBJ1-1; tentatively, D is TRBD1 (6 bases). The V end was cut by 5 bases, the J end by 0 bases, with 16 bases between. This CDR3 spans 16 amino acids. CDR1 SEHNR and CDR2 FQNEAQ come from the germline V gene (reference sequence). CDR3 bases: TGTGCCAGCAGCCCCTGGGGAGGGGGGATGAACACTGAAGCTTTCTTT. It is translated as CASSPWGGGMNTEAFF.

The DNA of the CDR3 is TGCGCCAGCAGTGAGTCCCTCGCTGAAGCTTTCTTT. It yields the protein CASSESLAEAFF. The rearrangement uses TRBV10-2 and TRBJ1-1; D not resolved. V dropped 0 bases and J dropped 6 bases, with 5 bases sitting between them. The CDR3 loop spans 12 amino acids. Germline CDR1 is WSHSY and CDR2 is SAAADI.

V and J are TRBV7-9 and TRBJ2-5, with 7 bases aligning to TRBD2. Germline CDR1 SEHNR, CDR2 FQNEAQ (reference sequence). The CDR3 length is 15 residues. V shed 1 base, J shed 3 bases, and the junction held 5 bases outside the gene matches. The CDR3 sequence is CASSLGLAEKETQYF. The CDR3 DNA reads TGTGCCAGCAGCTTAGGGCTAGCGGAAAAAGAGACCCAGTACTTC.

The chain is built from TRBV28 and TRBJ1-1; D remains ambiguous. Germline V gene lookup returns CDR1 MDHEN and CDR2 SYDVKM. The CDR3 totals 14 residues. Trimming cost V 5 bases and J 1 base, with 11 bases left between them. The CDR3 here is CASSRYRENTEAFF. In nucleotides, the CDR3 is TGTGCCAGCAGTAGATATCGGGAGAACACTGAAGCTTTCTTT.